This T cell receptor (beta chain) appears in the sequencing data of a study of neurological immune-mediated disorders. This clonotype was recorded many times. The authors produced cDNA by 5'RACE using 10-nucleotide random UMIs. From the 5' RACE reads, TCRdb called clonotypes with MiXCR, one entry per CDR3 protein. The sample lists tens of thousands of distinct CDR3 sequences; roughly 4.4% were seen once. This CDR3 has 13 amino acids. Trimming stripped 3 bases from V and 4 bases from J, with 9 bases between. This chain uses TRBV12-3 or TRBV12-4 with TRBJ1-2; weak D call: TRBD1 (5 bases). The sequenced sample consisted of PBMCs. The source of this sequence is a woman aged 55-70 years with multiple sclerosis. The DNA for the CDR3 is TGTGCCAGCAGTTTCGGCAGGGTCTATGGCTACACCTTC. Protein sequence: CASSFGRVYGYTF.